This entry is about one T cell receptor (beta chain). The specificity of this receptor is unknown. Per-base quality was not reported, and no clone a single base away is much larger than it. TCRbeta CDR3 regions were amplified from genomic DNA using the immunoSEQ Assay, a bias-controlled multiplex PCR. Regarding the original processing steps: Nucleated cell counts per sample were estimated from amplification of reference gene primers within the assay. To quantify the absolute abundance of each unique TCRbeta CDR3 rearrangement, sequence reads were collapsed and filtered. For each sample, productive Simpson clonality was calculated by taking the square root of Simpson's diversity index across productive rearrangements. What TCRdb holds here is the immuneACCESS table cut down to in-frame rearrangements. Part of the clones is not present; checked against another copy, under half of the missing clones reflect an unresolved V gene, and the others are unexplained. V and J calls and clone size are copied from that table; D and trimming were computed from the DNA. This sample is represented by 15,000 to 20,000 clones; 82% of them were singletons. The ten largest account for 6% to 7% of the sample.

Its CDR3 holds 20 amino acids, cysteine through phenylalanine. CDR3 DNA only is kept here, 60 bases in frame from base 1. The CDR1 and CDR2 encoded by the germline V gene are SQVTM and ANQGSEA. Trimming accounts for 0 bases at V and 12 bases at J, while the number of junction bases matched to no gene is 23. The source of the sample is a study of blood T cell repertoires in COVID-19 (dated by TCRdb to 2020 to 2021). As for the study more broadly: Collaborator samples came from the United States, Italy and Spain and covered acute and convalescent phases of COVID-19. The sample metadata nearly always contained a de-identified subject ID, COVID-19 status, age in years and sex. Where HLA class I and class II types were available, the types were taken from metadata supplied by the sample provider, not from assay-based typing. The prospective study material was composed of cDNA or gDNA derived from T cells, B-cell-depleted T cells, or PBMCs. The dataset comprised deeply sampled blood TCRbeta repertoires from subjects exposed to, actively infected with, or recovered from COVID-19. Samples were obtained from the ongoing ImmuneRACE study (first 160 participants) and from over 1,000 subjects provided by 6 global collaborators. The repertoires were released in a freely available public database intended as a resource for research on the immune response to SARS-CoV-2. Here is what the overall study found, with its caveats: Clinical and demographic metadata were provided uncurated, with the amount varying by source and participant.

The collaborating institutions used their own protocols to collect whole blood in K2EDTA tubes. For TCRbeta analysis, collaborators shipped samples as frozen whole blood, isolated PBMCs, or DNA extracted from either of those sample types. The sample consisted of peripheral blood. The chain links TRBV29-1 with TRBJ2-1; the junction holds 13 bases that match TRBD2. This receptor was taken from a human donor in a cohort sampled during active COVID-19. The sequenced DNA: TGCAGCGTTGAAGATTTTCAGGGACTAGCGGGATCTTGGGGTGAGGGGAGGCAGTTCTTC. It is translated as CSVEDFQGLAGSWGEGRQFF.